This TCR beta chain came from a study of cytomegalovirus exposure and HLA in healthy donors. CDR3 size: 16 residues. The V and J ends lost 0 bases and 4 bases, in that order; junction bases with no gene match: 6. Germline V gene lookup returns CDR1 LGHNA and CDR2 YSLEER. The PCR used 60 Vbeta and 13 Jbeta primers. Measured with immunoSEQ multiplex PCR; TCRdb has only the in-frame clones, and not every one. The table lists about 160,000 clones, approximately 77% of them singletons. Worth noting for this clone: The antigen remains undetermined.

Findings of the study overall: Usually a TCR sequence was rare, but some public TCRs were found in many donors. 87-base-pair reads could not separate some V segments, including TRBV6-2 and TRBV6-3.

The sequenced sample was PBMCs. The receptor was derived from a man aged 45-65 years in good health and CMV-seropositive. The chain employs TRBV4-3 and TRBJ2-1; 7 bases fit TRBD2. This CDR3 reads CASSQDSGRLYNEQFF. DNA of the CDR3: TGCGCCAGCAGCCAAGATTCCGGGAGGTTATACAATGAGCAGTTCTTC.